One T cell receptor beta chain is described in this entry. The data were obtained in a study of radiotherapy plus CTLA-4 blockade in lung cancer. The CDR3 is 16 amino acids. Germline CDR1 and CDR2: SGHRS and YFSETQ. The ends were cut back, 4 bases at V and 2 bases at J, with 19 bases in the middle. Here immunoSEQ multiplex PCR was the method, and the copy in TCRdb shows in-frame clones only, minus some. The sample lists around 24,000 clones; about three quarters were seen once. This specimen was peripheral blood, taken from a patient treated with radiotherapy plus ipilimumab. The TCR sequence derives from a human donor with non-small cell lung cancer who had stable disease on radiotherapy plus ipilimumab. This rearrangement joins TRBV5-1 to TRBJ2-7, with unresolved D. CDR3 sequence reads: CASSTEPLSATYEQYF. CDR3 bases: TGCGCCAGCAGCACCGAACCCCTCTCGGCCACCTACGAGCAGTACTTC.